This T cell receptor beta chain comes out of a study of cytomegalovirus exposure and HLA in healthy donors. The V gene lost 2 bases and the J gene lost 3 bases, with 13 bases spanning the gap. Germline loops: CDR1 MNHEY, CDR2 SVGAGI. The CDR3 is made up of 15 amino acids. Data came from immunoSEQ multiplex PCR; TCRdb stores just in-frame clones and leaves some out. The sample records over 100,000 clones, approximately 87% being singletons. This sequence originates from a woman aged 18-35 years in good health and CMV-seropositive. This chain links TRBV6-5 with TRBJ1-2; maybe TRBD1 (6 bases). What was sequenced was PBMCs. CDR3 region: CASSYADRWDYGYTF. CDR3 in DNA: TGTGCCAGCAGTTACGCCGACAGGTGGGACTATGGCTACACCTTC.